Below are 3 T cell receptor beta chains sequenced from a single sample in a study of beta chain features in type 1 diabetes. Sequencing targeted expressed TCRB transcripts, as all isolated RNA had been reverse transcribed. Assay: immunoSEQ multiplex PCR; the TCRdb copy retains only in-frame clones and omits some. The repertoire has nearly 250,000 clones, 13% to 15% of them found once; the top ten carry around 0.03%. The sequenced material came from naive CD4+ T cells from blood. Every receptor here comes from a woman between 35 and 50 years old in good health.

The chain recombines TRBV5-1 with TRBJ1-6, with TRBD1 matching over 9 bases. The CDR3 loop spans 16 amino acids. Trimming at V came to 4 bases and at J to 9 bases, leaving 11 bases not matched to a gene. Germline CDR1 and CDR2: SGHRS and YFSETQ. DNA for the CDR3: TGCGCCAGCAGCCTGACCTCCGGGACAGGGATTTCACCCCTCCACTTT. It encodes CASSLTSGTGISPLHF.

The chain recombines TRBV29-1 with TRBJ1-1; no clear D. Deletions cut 1 base from V and 0 bases from J, with 9 bases between. Germline V gene lookup returns CDR1 SQVTM and CDR2 ANQGSEA. CDR3 size: 14 residues. The CDR3 DNA sequence: TGCAGCGTTGAAGGTGCACGGGTGAACACTGAAGCTTTCTTT. Its translation: CSVEGARVNTEAFF.

This clone occurred a few times. The gene calls are TRBV19 and TRBJ2-5; D perhaps matches TRBD1 (6 bases). The V gene's germline CDR1 is LNHDA and CDR2 SQIVND (reference sequence). CDR3 length: 14 amino acids. Trimming removed 4 bases from V and 2 bases from J, with 11 bases in between. For the CDR3, the DNA is TGTGCCAGTAGTACGAAGACAGGACAAGAGACCCAGTACTTC. Translating it yields CASSTKTGQETQYF.